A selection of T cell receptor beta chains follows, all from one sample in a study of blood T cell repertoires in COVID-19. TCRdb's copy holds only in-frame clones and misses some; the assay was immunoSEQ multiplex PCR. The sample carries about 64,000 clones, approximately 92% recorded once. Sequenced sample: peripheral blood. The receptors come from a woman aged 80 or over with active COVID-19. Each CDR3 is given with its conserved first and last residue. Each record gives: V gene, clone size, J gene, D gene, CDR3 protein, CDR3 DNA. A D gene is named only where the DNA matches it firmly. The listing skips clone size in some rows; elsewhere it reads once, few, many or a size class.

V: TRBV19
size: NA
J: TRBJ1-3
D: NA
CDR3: CASSRGHFSGNTIYF
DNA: TGTGCCAGTAGTCGGGGACACTTCTCTGGAAACACCATATATTTT

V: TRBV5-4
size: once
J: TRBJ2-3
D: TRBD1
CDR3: CASSTPTGVGTQYF
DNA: TGTGCCAGCAGCACCCCGACAGGGGTTGGTACGCAGTATTTT

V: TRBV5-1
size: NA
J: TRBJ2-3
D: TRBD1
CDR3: CASSLGQGGGTQYF
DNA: TGCGCCAGCAGCCTGGGACAGGGAGGTGGTACGCAGTATTTT

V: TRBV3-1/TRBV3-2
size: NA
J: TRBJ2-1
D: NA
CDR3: CASSRSYNEQFF
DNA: TGTGCCAGCAGCCGGAGCTACAATGAGCAGTTCTTC

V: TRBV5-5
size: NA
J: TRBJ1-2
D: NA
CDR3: CASSLQPPNYGYTF
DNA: TGTGCCAGCAGCTTACAGCCTCCTAACTATGGCTACACCTTC

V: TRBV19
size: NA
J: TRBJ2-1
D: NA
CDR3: CASSIGASEQFF
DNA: TGTGCCAGTAGTATCGGTGCGAGTGAGCAGTTCTTC

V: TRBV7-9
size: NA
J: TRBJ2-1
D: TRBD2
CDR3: CASSLGGTSVEQFF
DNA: TGTGCCAGCAGCTTAGGAGGGACTAGCGTTGAGCAGTTCTTC

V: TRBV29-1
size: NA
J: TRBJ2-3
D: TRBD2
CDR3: CSARGGLAGGSTDTQYF
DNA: TGCAGCGCCCGTGGGGGACTAGCGGGGGGAAGCACAGATACGCAGTATTTT

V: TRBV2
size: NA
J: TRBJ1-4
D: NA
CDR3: CASSRWGSNEKLFF
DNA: TGTGCCAGCAGTAGGTGGGGCTCTAATGAAAAACTGTTTTTT

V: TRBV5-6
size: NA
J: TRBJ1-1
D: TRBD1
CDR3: CASSLGTGMNTEAFF
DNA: TGTGCCAGCAGCTTGGGGACAGGGATGAACACTGAAGCTTTCTTT

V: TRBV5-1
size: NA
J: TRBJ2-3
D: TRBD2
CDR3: CASSEGKPRLAGTDTQYF
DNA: TGCGCCAGCAGCGAGGGAAAACCAAGACTAGCGGGCACAGATACGCAGTATTTT

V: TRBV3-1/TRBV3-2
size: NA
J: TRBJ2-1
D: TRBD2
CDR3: CASSQSPPPLAFDSYEQFF
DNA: TGTGCCAGCAGCCAGTCTCCCCCTCCACTAGCGTTTGATAGCTATGAGCAGTTCTTC

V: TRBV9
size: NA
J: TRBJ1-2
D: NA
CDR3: CASSPAGQYGYTF
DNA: TGTGCCAGCAGCCCAGCAGGACAGTATGGCTACACCTTC

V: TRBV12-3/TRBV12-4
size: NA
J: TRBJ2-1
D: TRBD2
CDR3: CASSLGGGAEQFF
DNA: TGTGCCAGCAGTTTAGGCGGGGGGGCTGAGCAGTTCTTC

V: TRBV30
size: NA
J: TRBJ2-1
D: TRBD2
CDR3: CAWREGLAGSYNEQFF
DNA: TGTGCCTGGAGGGAGGGACTAGCGGGTTCCTACAATGAGCAGTTCTTC

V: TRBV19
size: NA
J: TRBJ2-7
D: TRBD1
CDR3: CASSISGTGTYEQYF
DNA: TGTGCCAGTAGTATATCCGGGACAGGAACCTACGAGCAGTACTTC

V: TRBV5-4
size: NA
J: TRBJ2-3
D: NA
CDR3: CASSLGQGRGDTQYF
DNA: TGTGCCAGCAGCTTGGGACAGGGGAGGGGGGATACGCAGTATTTT

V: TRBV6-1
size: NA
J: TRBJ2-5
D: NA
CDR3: CASSEASRDETQYF
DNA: TGTGCCAGCAGTGAAGCCTCCAGGGATGAGACCCAGTACTTC

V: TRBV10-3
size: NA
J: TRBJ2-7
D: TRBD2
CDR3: CATSSGTGEQYF
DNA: TGTGCCACCTCTAGCGGGACGGGCGAGCAGTACTTC

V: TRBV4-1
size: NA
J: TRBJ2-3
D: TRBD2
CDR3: CASSQVPVSSGRTTDTQYF
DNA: TGCGCCAGCAGCCAAGTACCCGTTTCTAGCGGGAGGACCACAGATACGCAGTATTTT

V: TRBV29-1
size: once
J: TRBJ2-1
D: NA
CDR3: CSARGWLGIIDEQFF
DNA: TGCAGCGCCCGCGGGTGGTTAGGGATAATCGATGAGCAGTTCTTC

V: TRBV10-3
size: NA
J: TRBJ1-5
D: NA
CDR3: CAISEFRVNNQPQHF
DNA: TGTGCCATCAGTGAGTTCAGGGTTAACAATCAGCCCCAGCATTTT

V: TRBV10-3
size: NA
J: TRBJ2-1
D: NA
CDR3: CAITGGGDEQFF
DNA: TGTGCCATCACTGGGGGGGGCGACGAGCAGTTCTTC

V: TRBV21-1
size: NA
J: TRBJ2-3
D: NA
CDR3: CASSLNEPDTQYF
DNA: TGTGCCAGCAGTCTAAACGAGCCGGATACGCAGTATTTT

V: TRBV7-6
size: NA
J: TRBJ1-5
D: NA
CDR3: CASSLEATGLDLSNQPQHF
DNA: TGTGCCAGCAGCTTAGAGGCCACAGGGCTCGACCTTAGCAATCAGCCCCAGCATTTT

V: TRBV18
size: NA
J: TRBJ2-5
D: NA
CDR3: CASSPERKETQYF
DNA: TGTGCCAGCTCACCAGAGCGAAAAGAGACCCAGTACTTC

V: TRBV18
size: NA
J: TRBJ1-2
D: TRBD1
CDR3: CASSLSTGGSGYTF
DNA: TGTGCCAGCTCACTTTCGACAGGGGGCTCTGGCTACACCTTC

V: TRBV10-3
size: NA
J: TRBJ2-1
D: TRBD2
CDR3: CAINRGTSGGIDEQFF
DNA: TGTGCCATCAATAGGGGGACTAGCGGGGGAATCGATGAGCAGTTCTTC

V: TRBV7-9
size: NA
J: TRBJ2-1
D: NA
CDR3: CASSLAGWGDEQFF
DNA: TGTGCCAGCAGCTTAGCGGGTTGGGGCGATGAGCAGTTCTTC

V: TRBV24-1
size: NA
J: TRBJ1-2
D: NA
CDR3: CATSEGTSKGTTF
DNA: TGTGCCACCAGTGAAGGGACATCAAAAGGGACCACCTTC

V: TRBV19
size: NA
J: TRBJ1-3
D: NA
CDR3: CARKGQFNTIYF
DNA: TGTGCCAGGAAGGGACAATTCAACACCATATATTTT

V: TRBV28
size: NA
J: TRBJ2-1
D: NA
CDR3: CASSPPRLYNEQFF
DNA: TGTGCCAGCAGCCCCCCGAGGCTTTACAATGAGCAGTTCTTC

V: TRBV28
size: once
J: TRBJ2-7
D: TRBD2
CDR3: CASSRGGGESTYEQYF
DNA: TGTGCCAGCAGTAGGGGTGGGGGGGAATCCACCTACGAGCAGTACTTC

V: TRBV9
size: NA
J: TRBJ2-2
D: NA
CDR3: CASSWAAVGGGELFF
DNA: TGTGCCAGCAGCTGGGCGGCGGTTGGAGGCGGGGAGCTGTTTTTT

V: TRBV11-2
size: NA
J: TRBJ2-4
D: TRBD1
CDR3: CASSFGTGFTIQYF
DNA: TGTGCCAGCAGCTTCGGGACAGGGTTTACCATTCAGTACTTC

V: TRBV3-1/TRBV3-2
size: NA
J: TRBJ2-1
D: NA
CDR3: CASSRGTYNEQFF
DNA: TGTGCCAGCAGCCGGGGGACTTACAATGAGCAGTTCTTC

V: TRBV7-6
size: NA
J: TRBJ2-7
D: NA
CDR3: CASSRSPTGTYEQYF
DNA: TGTGCCAGCAGCCGATCGCCAACGGGAACCTACGAGCAGTACTTC

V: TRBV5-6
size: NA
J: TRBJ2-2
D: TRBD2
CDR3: CASSLGVAGTGELFF
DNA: TGTGCCAGCAGCTTGGGAGTAGCGGGCACCGGGGAGCTGTTTTTT

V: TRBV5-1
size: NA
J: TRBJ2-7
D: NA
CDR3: CASSLVSGSYEQYF
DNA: TGCGCCAGCAGCTTAGTGAGCGGCTCCTACGAGCAGTACTTC

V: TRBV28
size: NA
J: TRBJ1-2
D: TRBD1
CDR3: CASRIGTANYGYTF
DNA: TGTGCCAGCAGGATAGGGACAGCCAACTATGGCTACACCTTC

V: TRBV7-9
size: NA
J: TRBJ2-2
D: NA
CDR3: CASSLASGNTGELFF
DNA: TGTGCCAGCAGCTTAGCTTCGGGAAACACCGGGGAGCTGTTTTTT

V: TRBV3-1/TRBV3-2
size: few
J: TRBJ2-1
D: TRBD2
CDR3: CASSQASGLAGGKQFF
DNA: TGTGCCAGCAGCCAGGCCTCGGGACTAGCGGGGGGAAAGCAGTTCTTC

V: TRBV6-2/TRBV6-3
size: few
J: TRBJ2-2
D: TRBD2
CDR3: CASSYRTSGGDYDTGELFF
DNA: TGTGCCAGCAGTTATCGGACTAGCGGGGGGGATTATGACACCGGGGAGCTGTTTTTT

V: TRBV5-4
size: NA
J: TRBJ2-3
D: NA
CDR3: CASKTRAMSTDTQYF
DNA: TGTGCCAGCAAAACTAGGGCCATGAGCACAGATACGCAGTATTTT

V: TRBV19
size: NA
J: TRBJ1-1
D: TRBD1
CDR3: CASSDRADTEAFF
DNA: TGTGCCAGTAGCGACAGGGCGGACACTGAAGCTTTCTTT

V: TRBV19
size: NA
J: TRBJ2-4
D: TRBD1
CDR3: CASSTLTGRDIQYF
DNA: TGTGCCAGTAGTACTCTGACAGGGCGGGACATTCAGTACTTC

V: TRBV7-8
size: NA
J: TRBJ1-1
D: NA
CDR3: CASSLSAGGENTEAFF
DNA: TGTGCCAGCAGCTTATCGGCTGGAGGGGAGAACACTGAAGCTTTCTTT

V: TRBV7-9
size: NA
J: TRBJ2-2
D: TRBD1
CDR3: CASRGQGNTGELFF
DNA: TGTGCCAGCAGAGGACAGGGGAACACCGGGGAGCTGTTTTTT

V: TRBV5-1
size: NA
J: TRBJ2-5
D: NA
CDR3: CASSLVSYGEETQYF
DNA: TGCGCCAGCAGCTTGGTGTCGTACGGGGAGGAGACCCAGTACTTC

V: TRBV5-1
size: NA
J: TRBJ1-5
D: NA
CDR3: CASSLDQGGNQPQHF
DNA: TGCGCCAGCAGCTTGGACCAGGGTGGCAATCAGCCCCAGCATTTT

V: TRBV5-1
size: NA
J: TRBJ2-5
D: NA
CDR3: CASSQNGGLKETQYF
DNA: TGCGCCAGCAGCCAGAACGGGGGTTTGAAAGAGACCCAGTACTTC

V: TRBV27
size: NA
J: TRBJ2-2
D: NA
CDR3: CASTSHSPSVGGDGELFF
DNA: TGTGCCAGCACTTCACACTCGCCGTCCGTCGGAGGGGACGGGGAGCTGTTTTTT

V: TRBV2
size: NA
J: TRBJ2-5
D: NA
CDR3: CASSDEQETQYF
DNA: TGTGCCAGCAGTGATGAGCAAGAGACCCAGTACTTC

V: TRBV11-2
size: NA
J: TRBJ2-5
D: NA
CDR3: CASSLDGGEGEETQYF
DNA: TGTGCCAGCAGCTTAGATGGCGGGGAAGGGGAGGAGACCCAGTACTTC

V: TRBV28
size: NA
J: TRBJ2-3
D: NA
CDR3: CASRDSTDTQYF
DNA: TGTGCCAGCAGGGACAGTACAGATACGCAGTATTTT

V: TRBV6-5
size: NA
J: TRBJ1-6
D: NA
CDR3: CASSYSRTPNSPLHF
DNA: TGTGCCAGCAGTTACAGTAGGACACCGAATTCACCCCTCCACTTT

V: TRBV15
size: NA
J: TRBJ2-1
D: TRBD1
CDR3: CATSRDRGPNNEQFF
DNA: TGTGCCACCAGCAGAGATAGGGGGCCCAACAATGAGCAGTTCTTC

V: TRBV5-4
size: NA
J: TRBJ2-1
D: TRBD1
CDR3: CASSPIGTGFHEQFF
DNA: TGTGCCAGCAGCCCCATCGGGACAGGGTTTCATGAGCAGTTCTTC

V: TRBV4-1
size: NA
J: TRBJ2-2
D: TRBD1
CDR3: CASSHHPGQGVAGELFF
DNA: TGCGCCAGCAGCCACCACCCCGGGCAGGGGGTCGCCGGGGAGCTGTTTTTT

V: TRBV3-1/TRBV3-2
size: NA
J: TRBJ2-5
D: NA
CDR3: CASTPRSTEGGLAQYF
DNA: TGTGCCAGCACCCCAAGGTCAACGGAGGGTGGGTTGGCCCAGTACTTC